The next 16 T cell receptor beta chains were all read from a single sample in a study of CD8 T cells in Susac syndrome. It was with random hexamers that about 0.45 to 1 ug RNA was reverse transcribed. TCRdb reprocessed the immunoSEQ multiplex PCR reads with MiXCR, giving one entry per CDR3 protein. Among over 150,000 distinct CDR3 sequences, approximately 95% were seen once, and the ten largest hold approximately 0.12%. The sequenced material came from CD4+ T cells from PBMCs. The source of these receptors is a human donor with Susac syndrome.

The CDR3 spells CASRNDRGNEQFF. CDR3 bases: TGTGCCAGCAGAAACGACAGGGGAAATGAGCAGTTCTTC. The chain employs TRBV28 and TRBJ2-1; 8 bases match TRBD1. Germline V CDR1 and CDR2: MDHEN, SYDVKM. Losses at the gene ends were 6 bases for V and 7 bases for J; bases not matched to a gene: 5. The CDR3 loop spans 13 amino acids.

CDR3 residues: CASSIVGVNSPLHF. The CDR3 coding sequence is TGTGCCAGTAGTATAGTCGGGGTTAACTCACCCCTCCACTTT. The rearrangement links TRBV19 to TRBJ1-6; D gene uncertain. V was shortened by 1 base and J by 10 bases, with 11 bases between the two germline ends. The CDR3 sequence is 14 residues long. CDR1 LNHDA and CDR2 SQIVND come from the germline V gene (reference sequence).

This chain links TRBV28 with TRBJ2-3, with TRBD2 matching 7 bases. V lost 5 bases to trimming and J lost 4 bases; unmatched junction nucleotides: 9. The CDR3 extends over 15 amino acids. In germline, CDR1 is MDHEN, CDR2 SYDVKM. The CDR3 is CASSPATAGADTQYF. The CDR3 coding sequence is TGTGCCAGCAGTCCAGCCACGGCGGGGGCAGATACGCAGTATTTT.

The rearrangement uses TRBV5-1 and TRBJ2-2; 11 bases are a match to TRBD1. Germline V gene lookup returns CDR1 SGHRS and CDR2 YFSETQ. V dropped 4 bases and J dropped 5; count of bases not matched to a gene: 1. The CDR3 covers 14 residues. CDR3 nucleotides: TGCGCCAGCAGCCGGGACAGGGGGACCGGGGAGCTGTTTTTT. Protein sequence: CASSRDRGTGELFF.

The chain joins TRBV6-6 to TRBJ2-7, with 11 bases aligning to TRBD2. CDR3 length: 16 amino acids. Trimming at V came to 4 bases and at J to 2 bases, leaving 7 bases not matched to a gene. Germline values: CDR1 MNHNY, CDR2 SVGAGI (reference sequence). CDR3 sequence (DNA): TGTGCCAGCAGTTCTTCCGGGACTAGCGGACCCTACGAGCAGTACTTC. Translating it yields CASSSSGTSGPYEQYF.

This chain uses TRBV12-3 or TRBV12-4 with TRBJ2-3, with D hard to call. The CDR3 extends over 15 amino acids. Trimming took off 2 bases at V and 1 base at J, with 10 bases between the two ends. The CDR3 loop is CASSLISSGTDTQYF. CDR3 in DNA: TGTGCCAGCAGTTTAATAAGCTCGGGCACAGATACGCAGTATTTT.

The DNA of the CDR3 is TGCGCCAGCACGGTGTCCGAGGTCTCCCAGGGAGATACGCAGTATTTT. Translation: CASTVSEVSQGDTQYF. The chain joins TRBV5-1 to TRBJ2-3; D is possibly TRBD1 (5 bases). Trimming pared 6 bases from V and 5 bases from J, leaving 22 bases between. There are 16 residues in the CDR3. Germline V CDR1 and CDR2: SGHRS, YFSETQ.

The chain is built from TRBV9 and TRBJ1-2; 10 nucleotides line up with TRBD1. The germline V gene has CDR1 SGDLS and CDR2 YYNGEE. The J segment lost 5 bases and the V segment lost 0 bases, leaving 4 bases of the junction unmatched. The CDR3 spans 15 residues. For the CDR3, the DNA is TGTGCCAGCAGCGTAGATGGGGACAGGGGATATGGCTACACCTTC. Residues: CASSVDGDRGYGYTF.

V usage is TRBV6-6 and J usage is TRBJ2-1; maybe TRBD2 (6 bases). The CDR3 spans 15 residues. V was clipped by 5 bases and J by 4 bases, with 15 bases between them. Germline CDR1 MNHNY, CDR2 SVGAGI (reference sequence). This chain's CDR3 is CASSLYRDSYNEQFF. The CDR3 bases are TGTGCCAGCAGTCTTTACCGGGACTCTTACAATGAGCAGTTCTTC.

The chain links TRBV7-9 to TRBJ2-4; TRBD2 might be the D (5 bases). V was trimmed by 8 bases and J by 6 bases, leaving 14 bases between them. Germline CDR1 SEHNR, CDR2 FQNEAQ (reference sequence). The CDR3 contains 13 residues. The CDR3 here is CASGPEEPNIQYF. The DNA for the CDR3 is TGTGCCAGCGGCCCGGAGGAGCCAAACATTCAGTACTTC.

The chain carries TRBV2 and TRBJ2-5; TRBD2 agrees at 7 bases. CDR1 SNHLY and CDR2 FYNNEI come from the germline V gene. This CDR3 comprises 13 residues. V lost 3 bases, J lost 3 bases, and 1 base stayed unmatched. CDR3 amino acids: CASSDLAEETQYF. DNA of the CDR3: TGTGCCAGCAGTGACCTAGCGGAAGAGACCCAGTACTTC.

This rearrangement joins TRBV7-9 to TRBJ2-5; 8 bases line up with TRBD1. The CDR3 runs 15 residues. Germline V gene lookup returns CDR1 SEHNR and CDR2 FQNEAQ (reference sequence). The junction had 6 bases not matched to a gene; V was cut back by 2 bases and J by 4 bases. The CDR3 DNA sequence: TGTGCCAGCAGCTTACAGGGACAGGCGGGAGAGACCCAGTACTTC. Protein: CASSLQGQAGETQYF.

V and J are TRBV6-6 and TRBJ1-1; D might be TRBD1 (6 bases). The CDR3 totals 13 residues. The V gene's germline CDR1 is MNHNY and CDR2 SVGAGI (reference sequence). V was pared by 8 bases and J by 0 bases, with 10 bases between. CDR3 sequence: CASCDRLNTEAFF. The DNA of the CDR3 is TGTGCCAGCTGTGACAGGTTGAACACTGAAGCTTTCTTT.

The rearrangement links TRBV7-9 to TRBJ1-4; 8 bases line up with TRBD1. The germline V gene encodes CDR1 SEHNR and CDR2 FQNEAQ (reference sequence). The CDR3 runs 15 residues. With V trimmed by 3 bases and J by 10 bases, 10 bases remained unmatched. DNA for the CDR3: TGTGCCAGCAGCTTGTCGACAGGGGTGAAAGGAAAACTGTTTTTT. Amino acid sequence: CASSLSTGVKGKLFF.

The chain recombines TRBV29-1 with TRBJ2-7; D gene unclear. Trimming stripped 4 bases from V and 2 bases from J, with 9 bases between. Germline values: CDR1 SQVTM, CDR2 ANQGSEA. The CDR3 sequence is 12 residues long. The CDR3 sequence: CSVVVPTYEQYF. The CDR3 bases are TGCAGCGTTGTGGTCCCTACCTACGAGCAGTACTTC.

This clonotype has just one count. The rearrangement uses TRBV15 and TRBJ1-2, with D possibly being TRBD1 (5 bases). The CDR3 has 15 amino acids. Germline V gene data show CDR1 as LNHNV and CDR2 as YYDKDF (reference sequence). V dropped 3 bases and J dropped 5 bases, with 16 bases sitting between them. The CDR3 DNA follows: TGTGCCACCAGCAGGGACACCACATATACATATGGCTACACCTTC. Its translation: CATSRDTTYTYGYTF.